The sequence of this TCR beta chain was determined in a study of metastatic and nonmetastatic thyroid tumors. Study summary: Both malignant and benign thyroid patients supplied peripheral blood and tumor or nodule tissue samples, across which the repertoires of these patients were then compared.

By share, this clone counts as medium-sized. What it binds is not known. Thyroid surgery was preceded by no treatment in any patient. Per the germline V gene, CDR1 is ENHRY and CDR2 is SYGVKD. The J segment lost 10 bases and the V segment lost 5 bases, leaving 2 bases of the junction unmatched. This CDR3 spans 11 amino acids. In the original processing: A papillary thyroid cancer distant-metastasis classifier was built from CDR3 differences across clinicopathological groups. Through MiXCR, TCRdb re-clonotyped the PCR reads. The V and J calls here are based on TCRdb, not the publication. The sample lists more than 10,000 clones, 26% seen once, with 18% in the top ten. Study-level findings and limits: Reportedly, malignant thyroid tumors had significantly higher TCR beta diversity than benign nodules, in blood and tumor.

The chain uses TRBV10-3 and TRBJ1-3, with 7 bases that match TRBD1. The clonotype comes from a female donor with papillary thyroid cancer or a benign thyroid nodule (not recorded which). Some clones in this sample may be carry-over from other donors' samples. Sample: tumor tissue. CDR3 in amino acids: CAISTGETIYF. As DNA, the CDR3 is TGTGCCATCAGTACAGGGGAAACCATATATTTT.